The entry that follows covers one TCR beta chain sequence. Its target is not known. The data derive from a study of a mutant IDH1 vaccine in newly diagnosed glioma. For the study at large: Vaccine administration was initiated 4-6 weeks following radiotherapy alone, or with temozolomide cycles. Averaging around 42 years of age, treated patients were roughly 60% male and approximately 40% female. Broader study findings: Induction of immune responses by the vaccine occurred in approximately 93% of patients. Pseudoprogression seemed unlinked to shifts in top peripheral T cell clonotypes.

V lost 7 bases and J 1 base, leaving 7 bases between the germline ends. Germline V gives CDR1 DFQATT, CDR2 SNEGSKA (reference sequence). This CDR3 contains 11 residues. Here immunoSEQ multiplex PCR was the method, and the copy in TCRdb shows in-frame clones only, minus some. The sample contains over 55,000 clones, around 89% of which appear only once. Documented time point: week 5, during vaccination. Topical imiquimod was applied with each vaccine dose, which held 300 ug of mutant IDH1 20-mer peptide. This rearrangement joins TRBV20-1 to TRBJ1-1; tentatively, D is TRBD1 (6 bases). The receptor was isolated from a woman aged 40 to 50 with glioma. This material consisted of PBMCs, taken from a glioma patient whose treatment included an IDH1 peptide vaccine. CDR3 bases: TGCAGTGAACAGGGGAACACTGAAGCTTTCTTT. It yields the protein CSEQGNTEAFF.